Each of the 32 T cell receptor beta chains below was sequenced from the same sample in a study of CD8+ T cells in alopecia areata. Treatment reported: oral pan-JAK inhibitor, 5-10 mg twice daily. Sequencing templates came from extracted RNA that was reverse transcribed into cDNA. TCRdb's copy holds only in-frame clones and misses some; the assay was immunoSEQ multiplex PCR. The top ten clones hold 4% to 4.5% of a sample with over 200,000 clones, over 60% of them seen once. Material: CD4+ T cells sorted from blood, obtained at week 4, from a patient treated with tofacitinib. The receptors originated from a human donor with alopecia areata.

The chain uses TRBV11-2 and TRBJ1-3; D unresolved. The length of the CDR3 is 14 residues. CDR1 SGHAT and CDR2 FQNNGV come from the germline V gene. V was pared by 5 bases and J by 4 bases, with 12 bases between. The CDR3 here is CASSRPWAGNTIYF. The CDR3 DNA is TGTGCCAGCAGCCGCCCTTGGGCCGGAAACACCATATATTTT.

DNA for the CDR3: TGTGCCAGCAGCCAAGAGGGACAGGGGAGCACTGAAGCTTTCTTT. This codes for CASSQEGQGSTEAFF. J is TRBJ1-1 and V is TRBV14; 10 nucleotides agree with TRBD1. The CDR3 is made up of 15 amino acids. Germline V gene sequence: CDR1 SGHDN, CDR2 FVKESK. V shed 0 bases, J shed 4 bases, and the junction held 2 bases outside the gene matches. Filled out from reference TRBV14 and TRBJ1-1, the complete variable domain reads EAGVTQFPSHSVIEKGQTVTLRCDPISGHDNLYWYRRVMGKEIKFLLHFVKESKQDESGMPNNRFLAERTGGTYSTLKVQPAELEDSGVYFCASSQEGQGSTEAFFGQGTRLTVV.

The CDR3 sequence: CASSLGRKETQYF. The CDR3 DNA sequence: TGCGCCAGCAGCTTGGGACGGAAAGAGACCCAGTACTTC. V is TRBV5-1 and J is TRBJ2-5; no clear D. Germline CDR1 reads SGHRS; CDR2 reads YFSETQ. This CDR3 is 13 amino acids long. V shed 0 bases and J shed 3 bases, with 6 bases lying between them.

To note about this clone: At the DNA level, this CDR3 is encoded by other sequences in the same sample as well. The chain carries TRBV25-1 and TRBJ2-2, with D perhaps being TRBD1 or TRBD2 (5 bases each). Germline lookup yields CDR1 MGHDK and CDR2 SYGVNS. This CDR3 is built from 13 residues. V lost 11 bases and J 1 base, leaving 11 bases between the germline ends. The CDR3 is CASRGVNTGELFF. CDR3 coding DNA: TGTGCCTCCCGAGGGGTGAACACCGGGGAGCTGTTTTTT.

The CDR3 spells CAWNRKSTNEKLFF. The CDR3 nucleotides read TGTGCCTGGAATCGCAAGTCAACTAATGAAAAACTGTTTTTT. This chain uses TRBV30 with TRBJ1-4; D gene ambiguous. V was pared by 4 bases and J by 0 bases, with 9 bases between. This CDR3 is 14 amino acids long. Germline CDR1 GTSNPN, CDR2 SVGIG (reference sequence).

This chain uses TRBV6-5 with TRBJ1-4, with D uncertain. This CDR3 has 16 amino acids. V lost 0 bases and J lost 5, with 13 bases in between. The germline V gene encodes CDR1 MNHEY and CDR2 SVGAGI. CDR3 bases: TGTGCCAGCAGTTACTCGTCCCCTGGAGGGAATGAAAAACTGTTTTTT. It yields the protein CASSYSSPGGNEKLFF.

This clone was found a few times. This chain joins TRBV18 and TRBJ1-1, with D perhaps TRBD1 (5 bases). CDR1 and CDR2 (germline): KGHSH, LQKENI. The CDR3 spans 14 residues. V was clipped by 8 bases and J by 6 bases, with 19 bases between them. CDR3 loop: CASMPFPGVSEAFF. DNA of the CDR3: TGTGCCAGCATGCCTTTCCCGGGGGTTTCTGAAGCTTTCTTT. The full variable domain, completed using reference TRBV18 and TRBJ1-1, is NAGVMQNPRHLVRRRGQEARLRCSPMKGHSHVYWYRQLPEEGLKFMVYLQKENIIDESGMPKERFSAEFPKEGPSILRIQQVVRGDSAAYFCASMPFPGVSEAFFGQGTRLTVV.

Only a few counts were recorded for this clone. The CDR3 DNA follows: TGTGCCCTCACGAATGGAGACGTCTGGGCCAACGTCCTGACTTTC. Amino acids: CALTNGDVWANVLTF. The chain couples TRBV30 to TRBJ2-6; D call uncertain. This CDR3 has 15 amino acids. Germline loops: CDR1 GTSNPN, CDR2 SVGIG (reference sequence). The V gene lost 8 bases and the J gene lost 5 bases, with 19 bases spanning the gap. The entire variable domain, with the rest obtained from reference TRBV30 and TRBJ2-6, is as follows: SQTIHQWPATLVQPVGSPLSLECTVEGTSNPNLYWYRQAAGRGLQLLFYSVGIGQISSEVPQNLSASRPQDRQFILSSKKLLLSDSGFYLCALTNGDVWANVLTFGAGSRLTVL.

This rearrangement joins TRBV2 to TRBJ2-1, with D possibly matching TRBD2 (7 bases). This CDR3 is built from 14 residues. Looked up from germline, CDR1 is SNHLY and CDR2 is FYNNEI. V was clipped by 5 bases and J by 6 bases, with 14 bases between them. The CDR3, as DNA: TGTGCCAGCAGTTATAGGGCGGGGGCCAATGAGCAGTTCTTC. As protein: CASSYRAGANEQFF.

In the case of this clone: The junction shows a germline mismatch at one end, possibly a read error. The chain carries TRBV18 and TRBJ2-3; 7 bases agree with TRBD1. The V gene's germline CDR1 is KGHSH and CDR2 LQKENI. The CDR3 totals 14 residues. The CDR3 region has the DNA TGTGCCAGCTCACCACCGGGGTCCCGGGACAGCTGCGATTTT. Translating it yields CASSPPGSRDSCDF. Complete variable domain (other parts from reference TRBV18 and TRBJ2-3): NAGVMQNPRHLVRRRGQEARLRCSPMKGHSHVYWYRQLPEEGLKFMVYLQKENIIDESGMPKERFSAEFPKEGPSILRIQQVVRGDSAAYFCASSPPGSRDSCDFGPGTRLTVL.

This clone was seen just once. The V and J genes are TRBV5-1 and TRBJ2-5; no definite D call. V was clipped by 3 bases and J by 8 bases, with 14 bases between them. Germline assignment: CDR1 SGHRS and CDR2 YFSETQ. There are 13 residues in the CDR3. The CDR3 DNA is TGCGCCAGCAGCTCTCCCAGCAGCCCAACCCAGTACTTC. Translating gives CASSSPSSPTQYF.

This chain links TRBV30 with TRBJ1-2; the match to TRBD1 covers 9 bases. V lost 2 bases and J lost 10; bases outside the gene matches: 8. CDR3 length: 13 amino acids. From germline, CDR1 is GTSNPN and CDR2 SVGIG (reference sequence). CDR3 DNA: TGTGCCTGGAGTCGGGGGACAGGGCTTCACTACACCTTC. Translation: CAWSRGTGLHYTF.

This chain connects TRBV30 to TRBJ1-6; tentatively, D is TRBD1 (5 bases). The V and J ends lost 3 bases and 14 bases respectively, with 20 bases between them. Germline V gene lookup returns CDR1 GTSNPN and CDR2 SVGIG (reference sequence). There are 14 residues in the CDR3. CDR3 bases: TGTGCCTGGAGGGAACCCCGGGGACTATCGACCCTCCACTTT. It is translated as CAWREPRGLSTLHF.

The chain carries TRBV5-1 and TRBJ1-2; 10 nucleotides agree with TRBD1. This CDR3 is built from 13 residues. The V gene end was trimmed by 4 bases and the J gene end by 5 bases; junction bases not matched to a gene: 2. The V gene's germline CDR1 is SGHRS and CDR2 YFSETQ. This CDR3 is CASSPGQGYGYTF. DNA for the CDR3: TGCGCCAGCAGCCCGGGACAGGGGTATGGCTACACCTTC.

CDR3 residues: CAISESPGRYDGYTF. The CDR3 coding sequence is TGTGCCATCAGTGAGTCTCCAGGGAGGTACGATGGCTACACCTTC. The rearrangement joins TRBV10-3 to TRBJ1-2; D may be TRBD1 (5 bases). The CDR3 length is 15 residues. The V end lost 0 bases, the J end lost 6 bases, and 14 bases lay between the germline ends. Germline V gene sequence: CDR1 ENHRY, CDR2 SYGVKD.

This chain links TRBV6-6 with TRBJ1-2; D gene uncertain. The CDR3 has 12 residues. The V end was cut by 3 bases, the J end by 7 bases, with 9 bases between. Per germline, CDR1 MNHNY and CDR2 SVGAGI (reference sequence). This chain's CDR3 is CASSYTEAGYTF. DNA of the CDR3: TGTGCCAGCAGTTATACAGAGGCTGGCTACACCTTC.

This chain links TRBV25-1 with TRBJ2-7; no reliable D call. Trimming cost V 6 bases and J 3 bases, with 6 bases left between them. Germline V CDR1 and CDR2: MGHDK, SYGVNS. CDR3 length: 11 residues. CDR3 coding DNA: TGTGCCAGCAGGGTTAACTACGAGCAGTACTTC. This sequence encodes CASRVNYEQYF.

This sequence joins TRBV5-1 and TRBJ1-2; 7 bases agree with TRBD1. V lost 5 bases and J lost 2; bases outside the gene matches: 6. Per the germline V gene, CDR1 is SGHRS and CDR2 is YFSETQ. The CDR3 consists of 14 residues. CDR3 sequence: CASRPPGQNYGYTF. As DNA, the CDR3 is TGCGCCAGCAGACCTCCGGGACAGAACTATGGCTACACCTTC.

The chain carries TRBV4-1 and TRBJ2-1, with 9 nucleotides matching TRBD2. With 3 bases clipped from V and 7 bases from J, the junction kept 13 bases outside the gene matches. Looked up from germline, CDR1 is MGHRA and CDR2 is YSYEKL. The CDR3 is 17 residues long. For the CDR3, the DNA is TGCGCCAGCAGCCAGCCAGCGGGGATAGCGGGGGAAAATGAGCAGTTCTTC. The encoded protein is CASSQPAGIAGENEQFF.

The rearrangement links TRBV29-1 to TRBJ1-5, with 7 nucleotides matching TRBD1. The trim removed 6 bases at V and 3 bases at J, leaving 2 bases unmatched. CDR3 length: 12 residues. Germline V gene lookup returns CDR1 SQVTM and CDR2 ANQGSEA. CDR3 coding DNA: TGCAGCGTCGGACAGGTCAATCAGCCCCAGCATTTT. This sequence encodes CSVGQVNQPQHF.

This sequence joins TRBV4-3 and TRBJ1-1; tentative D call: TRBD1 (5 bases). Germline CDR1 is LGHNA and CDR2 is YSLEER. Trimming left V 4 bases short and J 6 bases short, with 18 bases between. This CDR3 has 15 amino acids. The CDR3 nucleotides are TGCGCCAGCAGCCGACTGGGAGGGGCGGCGGCTGAAGCTTTCTTT. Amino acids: CASSRLGGAAAEAFF.

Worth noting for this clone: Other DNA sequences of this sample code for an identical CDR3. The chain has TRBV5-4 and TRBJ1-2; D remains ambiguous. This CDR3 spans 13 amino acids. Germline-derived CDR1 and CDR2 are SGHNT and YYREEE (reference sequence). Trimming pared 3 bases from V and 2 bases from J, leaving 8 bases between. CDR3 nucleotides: TGTGCCAGCAGCTCCGACGGCAACTATGGCTACACCTTC. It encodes CASSSDGNYGYTF.

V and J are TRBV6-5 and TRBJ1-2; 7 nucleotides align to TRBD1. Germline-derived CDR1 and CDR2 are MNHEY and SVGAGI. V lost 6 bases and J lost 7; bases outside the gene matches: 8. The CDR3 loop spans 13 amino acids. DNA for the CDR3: TGTGCCAGCAGAGGCAGACAGGGAGGTGGCTACACCTTC. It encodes CASRGRQGGGYTF.

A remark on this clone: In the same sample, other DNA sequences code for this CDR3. DNA for the CDR3: TGTGCCAGCAGTTCCGGCTATGGCTACACCTTC. It encodes CASSSGYGYTF. The J gene is TRBJ1-2, the V gene TRBV27; D unresolved. The V and J ends lost 4 bases and 4 bases respectively, with 4 bases between them. The CDR3 is 11 amino acids. Looked up from germline, CDR1 is MNHEY and CDR2 is SMNVEV (reference sequence).

The CDR3 DNA reads TGTGCCAGCAGCTGGGGTTGGCGGGGGGCCGGAGATACGCAGTATTTT. This encodes CASSWGWRGAGDTQYF. The chain employs TRBV5-6 and TRBJ2-3; 8 positions agree with TRBD2. Germline-derived CDR1 and CDR2 are SGHDT and YYEEEE. V was pared by 3 bases and J by 5 bases, with 11 bases of the junction left unmatched. The CDR3 runs 16 residues. The complete variable domain, with remaining parts taken from reference TRBV5-6 and TRBJ2-3, reads DAGVTQSPTHLIKTRGQQVTLRCSPKSGHDTVSWYQQALGQGPQFIFQYYEEEERQRGNFPDRFSGHQFPNYSSELNVNALLLGDSALYLCASSWGWRGAGDTQYFGPGTRLTVL.

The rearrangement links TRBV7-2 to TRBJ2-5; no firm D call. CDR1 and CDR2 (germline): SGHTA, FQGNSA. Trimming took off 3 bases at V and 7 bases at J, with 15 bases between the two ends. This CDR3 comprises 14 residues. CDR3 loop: CASSFSSRMGTQYF. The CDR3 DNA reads TGTGCCAGCAGCTTTTCATCCCGTATGGGGACCCAGTACTTC.

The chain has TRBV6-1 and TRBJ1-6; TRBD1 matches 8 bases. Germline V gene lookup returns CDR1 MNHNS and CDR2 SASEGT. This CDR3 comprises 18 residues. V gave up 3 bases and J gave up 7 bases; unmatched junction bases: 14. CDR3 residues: CASSDRVSRGHGNSPLHF. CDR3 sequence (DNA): TGTGCCAGCAGTGACCGAGTATCCAGGGGGCATGGGAATTCACCCCTCCACTTT.

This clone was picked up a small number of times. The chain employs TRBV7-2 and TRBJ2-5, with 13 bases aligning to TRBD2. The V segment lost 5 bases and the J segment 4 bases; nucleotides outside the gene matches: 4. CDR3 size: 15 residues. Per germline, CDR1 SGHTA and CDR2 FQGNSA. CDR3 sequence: CASSPGTSGAETQYF. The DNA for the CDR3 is TGTGCCAGCAGCCCTGGGACTAGCGGGGCAGAGACCCAGTACTTC. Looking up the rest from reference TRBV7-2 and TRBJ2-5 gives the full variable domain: GAGVSQSPSNKVTEKGKDVELRCDPISGHTALYWYRQSLGQGLEFLIYFQGNSAPDKSGLPSDRFSAERTGGSVSTLTIQRTQQEDSAVYLCASSPGTSGAETQYFGPGTRLLVL.

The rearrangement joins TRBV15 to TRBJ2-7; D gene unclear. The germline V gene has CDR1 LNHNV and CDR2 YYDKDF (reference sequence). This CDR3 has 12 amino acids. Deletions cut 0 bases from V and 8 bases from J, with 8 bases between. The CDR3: CATSRDRVQQYF. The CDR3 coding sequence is TGTGCCACCAGCAGAGATAGGGTACAGCAGTACTTC.

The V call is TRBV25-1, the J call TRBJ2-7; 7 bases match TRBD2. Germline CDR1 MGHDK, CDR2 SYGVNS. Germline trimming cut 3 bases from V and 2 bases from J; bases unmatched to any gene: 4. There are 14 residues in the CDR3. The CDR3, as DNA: TGTGCCAGCAGTGAGGCTAGCGGAGCCTACGAGCAGTACTTC. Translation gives CASSEASGAYEQYF.

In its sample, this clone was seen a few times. CDR3: CSADSPYEQYF. CDR3 DNA sequence: TGCAGTGCGGACAGTCCCTACGAGCAGTACTTC. The rearrangement joins TRBV20-1 to TRBJ2-7; a weak D match, TRBD1 (6 bases). Germline-derived CDR1 and CDR2 are DFQATT and SNEGSKA (reference sequence). This CDR3 is 11 amino acids long. V lost 6 bases to trimming and J lost 2 bases, with 8 bases between them.

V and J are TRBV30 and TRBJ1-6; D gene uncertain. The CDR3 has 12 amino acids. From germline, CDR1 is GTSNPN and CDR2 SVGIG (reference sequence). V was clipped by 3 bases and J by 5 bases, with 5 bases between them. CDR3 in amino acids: CAWRVDNSPLHF. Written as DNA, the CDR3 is TGTGCCTGGAGAGTAGATAATTCACCCCTCCACTTT. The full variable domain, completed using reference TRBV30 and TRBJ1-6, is SQTIHQWPATLVQPVGSPLSLECTVEGTSNPNLYWYRQAAGRGLQLLFYSVGIGQISSEVPQNLSASRPQDRQFILSSKKLLLSDSGFYLCAWRVDNSPLHFGNGTRLTVT.